These 10 T cell receptor beta chains originate from one sample sequenced in a study of shared clonotypes between healthy human individuals. Using immunoSEQ multiplex PCR, the repertoire was profiled, and TCRdb retains in-frame clones only, with some absent. The repertoire holds roughly 2 million clones, with 85% to 95% as singletons. Sequenced: naive CD4+ T cells sorted from blood. Subset denoted: CD45RA+ positively selected. These receptors were obtained from a man aged 18 to 29 in good health.

Regarding this clone: This sample also contains other DNA sequences that code for the same CDR3. This chain uses TRBV7-9 with TRBJ2-3; tentatively, D is TRBD2 (6 bases). Per the germline V gene, CDR1 is SEHNR and CDR2 is FQNEAQ (reference sequence). The CDR3 contains 14 residues. The V end lost 1 base, the J end lost 3 bases, and 8 bases lay between the germline ends. CDR3 sequence reads: CASSLEGTTDTQYF. The CDR3, as DNA: TGTGCCAGCAGCTTAGAGGGGACTACAGATACGCAGTATTTT.

V and J are TRBV30 and TRBJ1-5; perhaps TRBD1 as D (5 bases). Trimming left V 0 bases short and J 6 bases short, with 12 bases between. The CDR3 contains 14 residues. Germline CDR1 is GTSNPN and CDR2 is SVGIG (reference sequence). CDR3: CAWSVLGRGQPQHF. CDR3 in DNA: TGTGCCTGGAGTGTTCTTGGTAGGGGTCAGCCCCAGCATTTT.

The chain links TRBV27 to TRBJ2-2; D not certain. This CDR3 is 13 amino acids long. Germline V lookup: CDR1 MNHEY, CDR2 SMNVEV (reference sequence). V was trimmed by 4 bases and J by 5 bases, leaving 8 bases between them. The CDR3 reads CASSSHVTGELFF. CDR3 DNA sequence: TGTGCCAGCAGTTCCCACGTTACCGGGGAGCTGTTTTTT.

This chain connects TRBV4-1 to TRBJ2-3; either TRBD1 or TRBD2 may supply D (5 bases each). There are 16 residues in the CDR3. CDR1 MGHRA and CDR2 YSYEKL come from the germline V gene. Trimming pared 3 bases from V and 7 bases from J, leaving 20 bases between. The CDR3 is CASSQSGTALVNTQYF. Here the CDR3 DNA reads TGCGCCAGCAGCCAGTCCGGGACGGCCCTTGTGAATACGCAGTATTTT.

The chain carries TRBV7-2 and TRBJ2-7; D gene unclear. Germline V gene sequence: CDR1 SGHTA, CDR2 FQGNSA. V was cut by 2 bases and J by 1 base, with 9 bases left in between. The CDR3 runs to 14 residues. The CDR3 DNA reads as TGTGCCAGCAGCTTACAACCGAGTTCCTACGAGCAGTACTTC. It specifies CASSLQPSSYEQYF.

The chain is built from TRBV5-1 and TRBJ2-7, with 11 bases lining up with TRBD1. With 2 bases clipped from V and 0 bases from J, the junction kept 4 bases outside the gene matches. This CDR3 comprises 16 residues. Germline V gene data show CDR1 as SGHRS and CDR2 as YFSETQ. The CDR3 region has the DNA TGCGCCAGCAGCTTAGGGACAGGGGGGTCCTCCTACGAGCAGTACTTC. It specifies CASSLGTGGSSYEQYF.

The sample holds one count of this clone. The same CDR3 can be traced to other DNA sequences in this sample. The chain links TRBV4-1 to TRBJ2-2, with TRBD1 matching 9 bases. In germline, CDR1 is MGHRA, CDR2 YSYEKL. The CDR3 is made up of 15 amino acids. V lost 3 bases to trimming and J lost 1 base; unmatched junction nucleotides: 0. The CDR3 DNA is TGCGCCAGCAGCCAGGACAGGGGGAACACCGGGGAGCTGTTTTTT. Translation gives CASSQDRGNTGELFF.

This chain joins TRBV6-5 and TRBJ1-6, with TRBD1 matching over 8 bases. Germline V gene sequence: CDR1 MNHEY, CDR2 SVGAGI. This CDR3 spans 15 amino acids. V dropped 6 bases and J dropped 8; count of bases not matched to a gene: 9. The CDR3 here is CASSRRGLWDSPLHF. The CDR3, as DNA: TGTGCCAGCAGCCGCAGGGGGCTATGGGATTCACCCCTCCACTTT.

The chain recombines TRBV10-3 with TRBJ2-7; 12 bases map to TRBD1. CDR3 length equals 15 residues. Germline CDR1 ENHRY, CDR2 SYGVKD. V lost 3 bases to trimming and J lost 7 bases; unmatched junction nucleotides: 7. The DNA for the CDR3 is TGTGCCATCAGTGAACCGGGACAGGGGGCGAAAGAGCAGTACTTC. This translates into CAISEPGQGAKEQYF.

The chain is built from TRBV5-4 and TRBJ2-7; TRBD2 aligns across 8 bases. V trimming: 4 bases; J trimming: 5 bases; junction bases outside the gene matches: 8. CDR1 and CDR2 from the germline V gene are SGHNT and YYREEE (reference sequence). The CDR3 extends over 14 amino acids. CDR3 residues: CASSQGGGLDEQYF. For the CDR3, the DNA is TGTGCCAGCAGCCAAGGCGGGGGGTTAGACGAGCAGTACTTC.